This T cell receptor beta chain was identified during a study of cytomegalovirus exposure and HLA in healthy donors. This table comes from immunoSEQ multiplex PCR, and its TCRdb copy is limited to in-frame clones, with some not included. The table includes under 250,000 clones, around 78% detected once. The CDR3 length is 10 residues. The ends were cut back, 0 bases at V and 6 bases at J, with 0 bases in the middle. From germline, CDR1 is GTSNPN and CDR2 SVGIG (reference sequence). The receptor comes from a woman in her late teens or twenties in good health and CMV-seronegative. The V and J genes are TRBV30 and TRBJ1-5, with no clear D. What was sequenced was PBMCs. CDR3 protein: CAWSVQPQHF. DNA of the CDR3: TGTGCCTGGAGTGTTCAGCCCCAGCATTTT.